Described below is a single T cell receptor (beta chain) sequence and its context. The data were taken from a study of shared T cell receptors in the human thymus. The germline CDR1 and CDR2 sequences are LNHDA and SQIVND (reference sequence). Germline trimming cut 5 bases from V and 8 bases from J; bases unmatched to any gene: 8. The CDR3 is 13 residues long. The assay was immunoSEQ multiplex PCR, and TCRdb's table has in-frame clones only and misses some. The sample lists 640,000 or so clones, around 87% occurring once. This sample also belongs to another study, concerning human thymus T cells.

This clonotype originated in a boy under two years old with a congenital heart defect. The gene calls are TRBV19 and TRBJ1-1, with 7 nucleotides matching TRBD1. Sample: thymocytes. CDR3 bases: TGTGCCAGTAGTCCAGGGGGACACATGGAAGCTTTCTTT. Its translation is CASSPGGHMEAFF.